Shown below are 14 T cell receptor beta chains from a single sample sequenced in a study of blood T cells in healthy people across ages. Together with a sample-barcoded 5' primer, a J-beta primer mix was included in a second PCR lasting roughly 6 to 12 cycles. MiXCR, run by TCRdb on the 5' RACE reads, gives a single entry per CDR3 protein. Among about a million distinct CDR3 sequences, roughly 47% were seen once, and the ten largest hold 20% to 25%. Sample: blood. The receptors were sampled from a woman in her fifties or sixties in good health.

V gene TRBV6-5 combines with J gene TRBJ2-7; D uncertain. The CDR3 runs to 14 residues. The ends were cut back, 5 bases at V and 0 bases at J, with 11 bases in the middle. Germline CDR1 MNHEY, CDR2 SVGAGI. The CDR3 spells CASSPSVYSYEQYF. CDR3 nucleotide sequence: TGTGCCAGCAGTCCAAGTGTGTACTCCTACGAGCAGTACTTC.

The chain links TRBV4-1 to TRBJ2-6; D is uncertain. This CDR3 contains 18 residues. V lost 6 bases, J lost 0 bases, and 18 bases lay in between. The germline gives CDR1 MGHRA, CDR2 YSYEKL. The chain's CDR3 is CASSGRFDSYSGANVLTF. As DNA, the CDR3 is TGCGCCAGCAGTGGGCGTTTCGATTCGTACTCTGGGGCCAACGTCCTGACTTTC.

The sample holds many counts of this clonotype. V gene TRBV29-1 combines with J gene TRBJ2-1; TRBD1 might be the D (6 bases). The germline CDR1 and CDR2 sequences are SQVTM and ANQGSEA. This CDR3 is built from 13 residues. Trimming pared 2 bases from V and 7 bases from J, leaving 12 bases between. The CDR3 protein is CSVEQGSSNEQFF. The CDR3 DNA sequence: TGCAGCGTTGAACAGGGGTCGTCTAATGAGCAGTTCTTC.

J is TRBJ2-4 and V is TRBV7-9; 7 nucleotides match TRBD1. Matching the DNA end better, TRBJ2-7 makes the J call doubtful. Germline V gives CDR1 SEHNR, CDR2 FQNEAQ (reference sequence). The CDR3 has 14 residues. Written as DNA, the CDR3 is TGTGCCAGCATGGGACAGAGCTTTATCGACGAGCAGTACTTC. It yields the protein CASMGQSFIDEQYF.

This chain links TRBV9 with TRBJ2-2, with TRBD2 identical over 10 bases. This CDR3 spans 16 amino acids. Germline values: CDR1 SGDLS, CDR2 YYNGEE. Germline trimming cut 2 bases from V and 5 bases from J; bases unmatched to any gene: 6. In DNA, the CDR3 is TGTGCCAGCAGCGTTAGGGGGACTAGCGATACCGGGGAGCTGTTTTTT. Translation: CASSVRGTSDTGELFF.

The V gene is TRBV28, the J gene TRBJ2-7; D unclear. Germline CDR1 reads MDHEN; CDR2 reads SYDVKM. This CDR3 is built from 13 residues. V was clipped by 3 bases and J by 2 bases, with 8 bases between them. This chain's CDR3 is CASSFVATYEQYF. The CDR3, as DNA: TGTGCCAGCAGTTTCGTCGCTACCTACGAGCAGTACTTC.

The chain has TRBV2 and TRBJ2-1; 8 bases match TRBD1. CDR3 length equals 15 residues. J lost 12 bases, V lost 9 bases, and 19 bases had no gene match. The germline V gene encodes CDR1 SNHLY and CDR2 FYNNEI. Written as DNA, the CDR3 is TGTGCCAGGAACCAGGACAGGGATTTATTAAGGCGGCAGTTCTTC. Its translation is CARNQDRDLLRRQFF.

The V gene is TRBV7-6, the J gene TRBJ2-5, with 8 bases aligning to TRBD1. The DNA matches TRBJ2-7 better at its end, which makes the J call doubtful. Germline V gene lookup returns CDR1 SGHVS and CDR2 FNYEAQ. This CDR3 has 14 residues. Here the CDR3 DNA reads TGTGCCAGCAGCCTGTCGACAGGGGCGGACGAGCAGTACTTC. It codes for CASSLSTGADEQYF.

The genes are TRBV28 and TRBJ1-4; possibly TRBD1 for D (5 bases). The V gene's germline CDR1 is MDHEN and CDR2 SYDVKM. The V end lost 3 bases, the J end lost 6 bases, and 20 bases lay between the germline ends. The length of the CDR3 is 17 residues. This CDR3 reads CASSFQLGASEYEKLFF. CDR3 bases: TGTGCCAGCAGTTTCCAGCTTGGGGCCTCTGAATATGAAAAACTGTTTTTT.

Comment on this clonotype: A read error may produce the germline difference seen at one junction end. This chain joins TRBV29-1 and TRBJ2-3, with a possible D match to TRBD2 (6 bases). Germline loops: CDR1 SQVTM, CDR2 ANQGSEA. The CDR3 is 14 residues long. CDR3 sequence: CSSLRGGIFNEQYF. The CDR3 nucleotides read TGCAGCTCCTTGCGGGGTGGGATTTTCAATGAGCAGTACTTT.

The chain is built from TRBV7-2 and TRBJ2-1; tentatively, D is TRBD1 (7 bases). The CDR3 is 13 residues long. Trimming left V 4 bases short and J 6 bases short, with 10 bases between. The V gene's germline CDR1 is SGHTA and CDR2 FQGNSA. Here the CDR3 DNA reads TGTGCCAGCAGCTCCCAGGGGGGCAATGAGCAGTTCTTC. Protein: CASSSQGGNEQFF.

This clonotype was observed a handful of times. The chain uses TRBV7-2 and TRBJ1-2; possible D gene TRBD1, 5 bases. CDR1 is SGHTA, CDR2 FQGNSA, per germline. CDR3 size: 13 residues. V lost 1 base, J lost 4 bases, and 7 bases lay in between. CDR3 residues: CASSLGGRYGYTF. CDR3 coding DNA: TGTGCCAGCAGCTTAGGGGGACGCTATGGCTACACCTTC.

In DNA form, the CDR3 reads TGTGCCAGCAGCTTAGGGTTCAACACAGATACGCAGTATTTT. It encodes CASSLGFNTDTQYF. V and J are TRBV7-6 and TRBJ2-3; D gene unclear. This CDR3 comprises 14 residues. Germline CDR1 is SGHVS and CDR2 is FNYEAQ. Between the trimmed V and J ends, which lost 1 base and 2 bases, there was a span of 7 bases.

The chain employs TRBV20-1 and TRBJ2-7, with D maybe TRBD2 (7 bases). The V end lost 7 bases, the J end lost 4 bases, and 17 bases lay between the germline ends. The CDR3 covers 13 residues. The germline V gene encodes CDR1 DFQATT and CDR2 SNEGSKA (reference sequence). The CDR3 loop is CSVGGAPGYEQYF. CDR3 nucleotide sequence: TGCAGTGTTGGGGGGGCCCCTGGGTACGAGCAGTACTTC.